Detailed here is one T cell receptor beta chain. The sample comes from a study of blood T cell repertoires in COVID-19. Study context: Sites in the United States, Italy and Spain provided acute and convalescent COVID-19 samples. T cells, B-cell-depleted T cells, or PBMCs provided the cDNA or gDNA that served as material.

As handled by the study authors: Quantification of nucleated cells was approximated via reference gene primer amplification. Produced via immunoSEQ multiplex PCR; TCRdb's table is partial and in-frame only. The V and J calls and clone size come from that table; D and trimming were worked out from the DNA. Of some 200,000 clones in the sample, about 75% are singletons; the top ten hold approximately 8.6%. The CDR3 sequence is 15 residues long. Between the trimmed V and J ends, which lost 2 bases and 0 bases, there was a span of 10 bases. Germline V gives CDR1 MNHNY, CDR2 SVGAGI (reference sequence). The chain has TRBV6-6 and TRBJ1-1; D perhaps matches TRBD1 (6 bases). The clonotype comes from a woman between 45 and 65 years old with active or convalescent COVID-19. Sequences were obtained from peripheral blood. CDR3 in DNA: TGTGCCAGCAGTTACGAGGGGGGGTTGAACACTGAAGCTTTCTTT. Translating it yields CASSYEGGLNTEAFF.